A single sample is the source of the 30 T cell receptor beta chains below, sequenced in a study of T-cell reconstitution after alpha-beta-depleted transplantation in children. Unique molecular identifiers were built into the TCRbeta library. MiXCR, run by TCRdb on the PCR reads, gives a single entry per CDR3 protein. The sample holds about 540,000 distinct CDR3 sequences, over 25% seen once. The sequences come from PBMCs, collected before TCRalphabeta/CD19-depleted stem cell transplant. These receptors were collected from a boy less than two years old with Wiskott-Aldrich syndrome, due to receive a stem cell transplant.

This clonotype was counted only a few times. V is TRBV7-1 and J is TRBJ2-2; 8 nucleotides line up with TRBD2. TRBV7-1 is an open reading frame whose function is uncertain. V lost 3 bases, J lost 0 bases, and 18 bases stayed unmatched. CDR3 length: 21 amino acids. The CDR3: CASSSPGGASVWEANTGELFF. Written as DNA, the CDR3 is TGTGCCAGCAGCTCTCCCGGGGGGGCTAGCGTCTGGGAAGCGAACACCGGGGAGCTGTTTTTT.

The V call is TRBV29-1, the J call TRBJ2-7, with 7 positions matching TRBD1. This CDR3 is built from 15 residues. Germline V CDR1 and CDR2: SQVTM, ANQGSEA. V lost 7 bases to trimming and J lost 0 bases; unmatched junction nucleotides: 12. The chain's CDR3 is CSACTNRGSSYEQYF. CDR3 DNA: TGCAGCGCTTGCACCAACAGGGGCAGCTCCTACGAGCAGTACTTC.

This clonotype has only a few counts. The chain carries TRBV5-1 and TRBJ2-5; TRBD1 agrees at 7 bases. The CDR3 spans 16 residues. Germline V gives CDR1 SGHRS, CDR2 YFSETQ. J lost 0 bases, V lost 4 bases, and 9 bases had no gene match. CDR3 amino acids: CASSPSDRVDQETQYF. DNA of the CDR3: TGCGCCAGCAGCCCTTCAGACAGGGTAGACCAAGAGACCCAGTACTTC.

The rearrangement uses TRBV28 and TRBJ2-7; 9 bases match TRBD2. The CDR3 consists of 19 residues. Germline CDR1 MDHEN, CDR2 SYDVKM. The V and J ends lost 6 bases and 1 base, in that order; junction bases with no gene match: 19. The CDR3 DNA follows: TGTGCCAGCAGGGATAGCGGGAGCCATTGGGGGGCCGCATCCTACGAGCAGTACTTC. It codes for CASRDSGSHWGAASYEQYF.

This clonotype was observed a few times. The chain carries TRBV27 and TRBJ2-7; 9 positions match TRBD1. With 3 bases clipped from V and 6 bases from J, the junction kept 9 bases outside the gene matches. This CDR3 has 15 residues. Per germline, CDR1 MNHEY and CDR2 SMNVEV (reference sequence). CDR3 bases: TGTGCCAGCAGTTTCTCCGGGACAGGGATCGCCGAGCAGTACTTC. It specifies CASSFSGTGIAEQYF.

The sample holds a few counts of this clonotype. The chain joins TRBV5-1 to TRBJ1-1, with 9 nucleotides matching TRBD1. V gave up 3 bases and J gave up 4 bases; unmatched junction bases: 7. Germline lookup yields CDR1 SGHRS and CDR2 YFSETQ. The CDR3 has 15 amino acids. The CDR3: CASSSGGTGRTEAFF. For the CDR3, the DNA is TGCGCCAGCAGCTCTGGGGGGACAGGGCGCACTGAAGCTTTCTTT. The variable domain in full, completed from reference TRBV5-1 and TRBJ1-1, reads KAGVTQTPRYLIKTRGQQVTLSCSPISGHRSVSWYQQTPGQGLQFLFEYFSETQRNKGNFPGRFSGRQFSNSRSEMNVSTLELGDSALYLCASSSGGTGRTEAFFGQGTRLTVV.

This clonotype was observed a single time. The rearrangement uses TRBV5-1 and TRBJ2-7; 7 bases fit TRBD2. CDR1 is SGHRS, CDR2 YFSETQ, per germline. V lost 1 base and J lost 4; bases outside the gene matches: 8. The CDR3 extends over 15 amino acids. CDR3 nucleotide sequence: TGCGCCAGCAGCTTGTCCGGGAAAGCGGGATACGAGCAGTACTTC. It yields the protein CASSLSGKAGYEQYF. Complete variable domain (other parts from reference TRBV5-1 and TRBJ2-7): KAGVTQTPRYLIKTRGQQVTLSCSPISGHRSVSWYQQTPGQGLQFLFEYFSETQRNKGNFPGRFSGRQFSNSRSEMNVSTLELGDSALYLCASSLSGKAGYEQYFGPGTRLTVT.

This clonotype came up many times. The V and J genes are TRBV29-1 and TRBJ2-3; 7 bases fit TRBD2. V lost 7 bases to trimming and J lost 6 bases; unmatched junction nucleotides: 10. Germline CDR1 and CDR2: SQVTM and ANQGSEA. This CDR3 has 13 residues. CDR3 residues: CSESAGEEDTQYF. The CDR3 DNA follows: TGCAGCGAATCGGCGGGAGAAGAGGATACGCAGTATTTT.

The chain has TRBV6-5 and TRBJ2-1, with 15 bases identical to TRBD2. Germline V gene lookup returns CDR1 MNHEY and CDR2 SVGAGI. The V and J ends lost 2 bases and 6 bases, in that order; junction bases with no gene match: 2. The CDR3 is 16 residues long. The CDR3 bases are TGTGCCAGCAGTTACGGACTAGCGGGAGGGCCCAATGAGCAGTTCTTC. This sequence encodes CASSYGLAGGPNEQFF.

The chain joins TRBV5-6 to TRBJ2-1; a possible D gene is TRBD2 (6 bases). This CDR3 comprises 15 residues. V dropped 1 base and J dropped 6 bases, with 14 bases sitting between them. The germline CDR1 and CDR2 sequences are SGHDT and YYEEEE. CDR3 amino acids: CASSLTTAGSNEQFF. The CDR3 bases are TGTGCCAGCAGCTTGACGACTGCGGGGTCCAATGAGCAGTTCTTC.

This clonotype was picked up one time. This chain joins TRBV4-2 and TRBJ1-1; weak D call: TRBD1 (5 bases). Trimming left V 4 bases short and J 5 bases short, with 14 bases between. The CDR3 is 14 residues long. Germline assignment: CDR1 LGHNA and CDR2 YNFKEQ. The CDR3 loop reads CASSRRPGHTEAFF. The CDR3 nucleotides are TGTGCCAGCAGCCGTCGGCCAGGGCATACTGAAGCTTTCTTT.

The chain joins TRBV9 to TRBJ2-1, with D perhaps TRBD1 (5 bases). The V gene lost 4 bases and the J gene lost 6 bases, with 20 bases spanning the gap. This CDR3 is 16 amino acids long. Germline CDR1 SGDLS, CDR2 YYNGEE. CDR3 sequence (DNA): TGTGCCAGCAGCAGACTCTCAAAACGACAGTTCAATGAGCAGTTCTTC. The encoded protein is CASSRLSKRQFNEQFF.

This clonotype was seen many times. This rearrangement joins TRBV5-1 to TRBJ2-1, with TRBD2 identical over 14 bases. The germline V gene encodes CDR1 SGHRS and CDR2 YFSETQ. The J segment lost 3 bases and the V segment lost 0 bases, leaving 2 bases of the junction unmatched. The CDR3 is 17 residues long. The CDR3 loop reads CASSLEGTSGSYNEQFF. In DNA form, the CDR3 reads TGCGCCAGCAGCTTGGAAGGGACTAGCGGGAGCTACAATGAGCAGTTCTTC.

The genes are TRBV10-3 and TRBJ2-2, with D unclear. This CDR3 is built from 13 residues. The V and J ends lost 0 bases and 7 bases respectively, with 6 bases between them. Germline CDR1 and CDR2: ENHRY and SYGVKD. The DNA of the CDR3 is TGTGCCATCAGTGAGTCCAGCGTCGGGGAGCTGTTTTTT. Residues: CAISESSVGELFF.

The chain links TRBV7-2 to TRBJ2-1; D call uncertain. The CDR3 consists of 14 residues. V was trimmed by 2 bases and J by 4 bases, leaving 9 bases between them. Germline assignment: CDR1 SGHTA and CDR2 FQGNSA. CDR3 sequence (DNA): TGTGCCAGCAGCTTATTCGAGGTATACAATGAGCAGTTCTTC. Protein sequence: CASSLFEVYNEQFF. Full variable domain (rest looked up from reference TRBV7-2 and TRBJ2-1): GAGVSQSPSNKVTEKGKDVELRCDPISGHTALYWYRQSLGQGLEFLIYFQGNSAPDKSGLPSDRFSAERTGGSVSTLTIQRTQQEDSAVYLCASSLFEVYNEQFFGPGTRLTVL.

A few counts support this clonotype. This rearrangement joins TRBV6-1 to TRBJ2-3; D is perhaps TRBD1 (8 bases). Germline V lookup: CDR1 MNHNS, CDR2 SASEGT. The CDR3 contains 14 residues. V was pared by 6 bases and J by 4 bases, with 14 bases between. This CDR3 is CASSPQGGPDTQYF. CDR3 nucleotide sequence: TGTGCCAGCAGCCCACAGGGGGGGCCAGATACGCAGTATTTT.

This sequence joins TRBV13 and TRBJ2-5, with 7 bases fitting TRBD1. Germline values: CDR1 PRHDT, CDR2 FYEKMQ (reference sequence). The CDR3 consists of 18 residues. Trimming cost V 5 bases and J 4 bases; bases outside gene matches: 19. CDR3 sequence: CASSTLNRGGWEGETQYF. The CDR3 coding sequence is TGTGCCAGCAGCACACTTAACAGGGGTGGTTGGGAAGGAGAGACCCAGTACTTC. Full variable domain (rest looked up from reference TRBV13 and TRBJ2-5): AAGVIQSPRHLIKEKRETATLKCYPIPRHDTVYWYQQGPGQDPQFLISFYEKMQSDKGSIPDRFSAQQFSDYHSELNMSSLELGDSALYFCASSTLNRGGWEGETQYFGPGTRLLVL.

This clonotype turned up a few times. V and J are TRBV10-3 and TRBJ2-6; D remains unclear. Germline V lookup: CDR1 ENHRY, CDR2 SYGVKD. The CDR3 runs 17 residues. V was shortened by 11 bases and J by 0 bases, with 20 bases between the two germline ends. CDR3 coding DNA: TGTGCCGTCACACGGACGGCCCCGAGCTCTGGGGCCAACGTCCTGACTTTC. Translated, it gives CAVTRTAPSSGANVLTF.

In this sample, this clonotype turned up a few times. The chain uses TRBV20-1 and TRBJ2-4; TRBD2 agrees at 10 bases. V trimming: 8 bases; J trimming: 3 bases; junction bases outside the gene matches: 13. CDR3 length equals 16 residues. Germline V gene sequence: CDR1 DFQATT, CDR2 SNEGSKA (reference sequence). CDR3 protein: CSSTELAGRVKNIQYF. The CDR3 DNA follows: TGCAGTTCAACCGAACTAGCGGGAAGGGTCAAAAACATTCAGTACTTC.

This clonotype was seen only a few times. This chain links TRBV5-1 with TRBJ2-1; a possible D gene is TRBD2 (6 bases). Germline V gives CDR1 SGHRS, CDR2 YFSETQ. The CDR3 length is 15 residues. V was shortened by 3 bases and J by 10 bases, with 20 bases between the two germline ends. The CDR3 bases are TGCGCCAGCAGCTCCTCCCTCCCTAGCGAGGGAGAGCAGTTCTTC. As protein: CASSSSLPSEGEQFF.

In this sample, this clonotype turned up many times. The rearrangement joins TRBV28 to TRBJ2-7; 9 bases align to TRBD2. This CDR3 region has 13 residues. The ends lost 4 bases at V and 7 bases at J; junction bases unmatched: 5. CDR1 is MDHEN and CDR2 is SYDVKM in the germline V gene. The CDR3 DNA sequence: TGTGCCAGCAGTTCTCCTAGCGGGGAGGAGCAGTACTTC. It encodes CASSSPSGEEQYF.

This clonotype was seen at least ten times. CDR3 sequence: CASSEGQGSSYEQYF. The CDR3 bases are TGTGCCAGCAGCGAGGGACAGGGGTCGTCCTACGAGCAGTACTTC. The gene calls are TRBV9 and TRBJ2-7; 10 bases map to TRBD1. Germline V gives CDR1 SGDLS, CDR2 YYNGEE. V gave up 3 bases and J gave up 1 base; unmatched junction bases: 4. The CDR3 extends over 15 amino acids.

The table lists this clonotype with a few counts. The CDR3 sequence: CASSSGTSVGDTQYF. For the CDR3, the DNA is TGCGCCAGCAGCTCGGGGACTAGCGTTGGAGATACGCAGTATTTT. The chain uses TRBV5-1 and TRBJ2-3; 10 bases map to TRBD2. With V trimmed by 3 bases and J by 5 bases, 6 bases remained unmatched. Germline CDR1 reads SGHRS; CDR2 reads YFSETQ. CDR3 length equals 15 residues.

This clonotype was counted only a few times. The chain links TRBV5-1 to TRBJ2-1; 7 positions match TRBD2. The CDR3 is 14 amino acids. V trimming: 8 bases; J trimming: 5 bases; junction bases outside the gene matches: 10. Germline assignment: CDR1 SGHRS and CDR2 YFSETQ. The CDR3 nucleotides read TGCGCCAGTAGCGGGCTAGCGGTAGACAATGAGCAGTTCTTC. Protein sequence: CASSGLAVDNEQFF.

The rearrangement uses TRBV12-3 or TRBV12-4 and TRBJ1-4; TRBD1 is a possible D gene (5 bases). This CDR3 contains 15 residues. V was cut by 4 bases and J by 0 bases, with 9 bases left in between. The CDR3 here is CASSSRGATNEKLFF. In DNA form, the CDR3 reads TGTGCCAGCAGTTCCCGGGGGGCAACTAATGAAAAACTGTTTTTT.

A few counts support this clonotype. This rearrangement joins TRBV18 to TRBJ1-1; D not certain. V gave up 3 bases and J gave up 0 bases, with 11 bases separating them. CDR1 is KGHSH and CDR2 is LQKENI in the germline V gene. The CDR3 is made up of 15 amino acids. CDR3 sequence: CASSPLTHVNTEAFF. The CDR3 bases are TGTGCCAGCTCACCCCTTACGCATGTGAACACTGAAGCTTTCTTT. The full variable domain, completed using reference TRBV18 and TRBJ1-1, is NAGVMQNPRHLVRRRGQEARLRCSPMKGHSHVYWYRQLPEEGLKFMVYLQKENIIDESGMPKERFSAEFPKEGPSILRIQQVVRGDSAAYFCASSPLTHVNTEAFFGQGTRLTVV.

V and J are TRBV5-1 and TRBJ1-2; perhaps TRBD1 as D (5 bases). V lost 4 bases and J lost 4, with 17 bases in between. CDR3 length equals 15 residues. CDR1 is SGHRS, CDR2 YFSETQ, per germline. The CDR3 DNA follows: TGCGCCAGCAGCCCAGGGAACACGGAGGGCTATGGCTACACCTTC. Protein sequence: CASSPGNTEGYGYTF.

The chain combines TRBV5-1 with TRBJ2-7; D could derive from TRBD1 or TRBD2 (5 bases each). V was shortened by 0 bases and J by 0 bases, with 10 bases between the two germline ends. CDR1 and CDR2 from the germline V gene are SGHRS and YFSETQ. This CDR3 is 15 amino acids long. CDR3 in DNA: TGCGCCAGCAGCTTGGGGGACGGGACCTCCTACGAGCAGTACTTC. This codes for CASSLGDGTSYEQYF.

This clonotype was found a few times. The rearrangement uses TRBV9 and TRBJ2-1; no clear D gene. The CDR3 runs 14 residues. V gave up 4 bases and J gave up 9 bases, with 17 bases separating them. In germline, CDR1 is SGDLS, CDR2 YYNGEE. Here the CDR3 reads CASSPHPQTLEQFF. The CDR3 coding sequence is TGTGCCAGCAGCCCTCATCCACAGACTCTTGAGCAGTTCTTC.

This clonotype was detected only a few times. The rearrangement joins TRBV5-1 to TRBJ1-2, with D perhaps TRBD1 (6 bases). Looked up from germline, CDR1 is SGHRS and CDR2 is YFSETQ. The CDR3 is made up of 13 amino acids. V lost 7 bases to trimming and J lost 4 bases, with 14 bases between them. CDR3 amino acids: CASGTGTLYGYTF. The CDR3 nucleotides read TGCGCCAGCGGCACCGGGACACTCTATGGCTACACCTTC.